These T cell receptor beta chains were read from a single sample in a study of T cells in Graves' hyperthyroidism and ophthalmopathy. TCRdb processed the multiplex PCR reads anew with MiXCR; each CDR3 protein has one entry. The sample has hundreds of thousands of distinct CDR3 sequences; around 25% are singletons. The sequenced material came from blood. Every receptor here comes from a man in his forties or fifties with Graves' hyperthyroidism that later progressed to Graves' ophthalmopathy. Both conserved end residues are part of each CDR3. The order of the fields is V gene, clone size, J gene, D gene, CDR3 protein, CDR3 DNA. A D gene is named only where the DNA matches it firmly. Size tells how often a clone was seen (once, few, many) or the class of an expanded clone, and some rows leave it out.

V: TRBV30; size: -; J: TRBJ2-5; D: -; CDR3: CAWSVQIQETQYF; DNA: TGTGCCTGGAGTGTACAGATCCAAGAGACCCAGTACTTC
V: TRBV6-5; size: -; J: TRBJ1-6; D: -; CDR3: CASSYLGFYRVTYNSPLHF; DNA: TGTGCCAGCAGTTACCTTGGTTTCTACAGGGTGACCTATAATTCACCCCTCCACTTT
V: TRBV12-3/TRBV12-4; size: -; J: TRBJ2-2; D: -; CDR3: CASSGGFNTGELFF; DNA: TGTGCCAGCAGTGGGGGATTTAACACCGGGGAGCTGTTTTTT
V: TRBV12-3/TRBV12-4; size: -; J: TRBJ2-5; D: -; CDR3: CASRTQPGQNQETQYF; DNA: TGTGCCAGCAGAACCCAACCGGGACAAAACCAAGAGACCCAGTACTTC
V: TRBV7-2; size: many; J: TRBJ1-5; D: -; CDR3: CASSLGRGDQPQHF; DNA: TGTGCCAGCAGCTTAGGCAGGGGCGATCAGCCCCAGCATTTT
V: TRBV7-2; size: many; J: TRBJ1-3; D: -; CDR3: CASSRSSGNTIYF; DNA: TGTGCCAGCAGCCGTAGCTCTGGAAACACCATATATTTT
V: TRBV7-6; size: many; J: TRBJ1-1; D: -; CDR3: CASSLQRGNTEAFF; DNA: TGTGCCAGCAGCTTACAAAGGGGGAACACTGAAGCTTTCTTT
V: TRBV2; size: -; J: TRBJ2-4; D: TRBD1; CDR3: CASNKQESRGSQYF; DNA: TGTGCCAGCAATAAGCAAGAATCCAGGGGGAGTCAGTACTTC
V: TRBV6-2/TRBV6-3; size: -; J: TRBJ1-1; D: -; CDR3: CASSYRRTEINTEAFF; DNA: TGTGCCAGCAGTTACAGGAGGACAGAGATAAACACTGAAGCTTTCTTT
V: TRBV20-1; size: many; J: TRBJ1-2; D: -; CDR3: CSARGQNYGYTF; DNA: TGCAGTGCTAGAGGCCAAAACTATGGCTACACCTTC
V: TRBV5-6; size: many; J: TRBJ1-5; D: -; CDR3: CASSTDGTVNQPQHF; DNA: TGTGCCAGCAGCACGGACGGGACGGTAAATCAGCCCCAGCATTTT
V: TRBV6-1; size: -; J: TRBJ1-1; D: -; CDR3: CASSDRTDDMNTEAFF; DNA: TGTGCCAGCAGTGACCGGACAGACGACATGAACACTGAAGCTTTCTTT
V: TRBV24-1; size: many; J: TRBJ2-5; D: -; CDR3: CATSDLPPKGNSKETQYF; DNA: TGTGCCACCAGTGACCTCCCGCCGAAGGGAAATTCGAAAGAGACCCAGTACTTC
V: TRBV6-2/TRBV6-3; size: -; J: TRBJ2-7; D: -; CDR3: CASSYSVNKTFSYEQYF; DNA: TGTGCCAGCAGTTACTCAGTTAACAAGACCTTCTCCTACGAGCAGTACTTC
V: TRBV12-3/TRBV12-4; size: many; J: TRBJ1-2; D: -; CDR3: CASSLAGLRGYTF; DNA: TGTGCCAGCAGTTTAGCAGGGTTACGTGGCTACACCTTC
V: TRBV2; size: -; J: TRBJ2-7; D: TRBD2; CDR3: CASVAGVGREQYF; DNA: TGTGCCAGCGTAGCGGGAGTAGGGCGCGAGCAGTACTTC
V: TRBV5-1; size: many; J: TRBJ1-1; D: -; CDR3: CASSEGGVWGNTEAFF; DNA: TGCGCCAGCAGCGAGGGGGGGGTTTGGGGGAACACTGAAGCTTTCTTT
V: TRBV7-2; size: -; J: TRBJ2-5; D: -; CDR3: CASSFRGGTQYF; DNA: TGTGCCAGCAGCTTTCGCGGTGGGACCCAGTACTTC
V: TRBV10-3; size: once; J: TRBJ2-5; D: -; CDR3: CAISELMFSGETQYF; DNA: TGTGCCATCAGTGAGCTTATGTTTTCAGGGGAGACCCAGTACTTC
V: TRBV6-1; size: many; J: TRBJ1-2; D: -; CDR3: CASSPGTNYGYTF; DNA: TGTGCCAGCAGCCCCGGGACAAATTATGGCTACACCTTC
V: TRBV2; size: many; J: TRBJ2-7; D: -; CDR3: CASRIEGEIPYEQYF; DNA: TGTGCCAGCCGAATCGAGGGGGAGATCCCCTACGAGCAGTACTTC
V: TRBV6-1; size: few; J: TRBJ2-5; D: TRBD1; CDR3: CASRGQASQETQYF; DNA: TGTGCCAGCAGAGGACAGGCGAGCCAAGAGACCCAGTACTTC
V: TRBV15; size: many; J: TRBJ2-7; D: TRBD1; CDR3: CATSKTARTGGSWANEQYF; DNA: TGTGCCACCAGCAAAACGGCTCGGACAGGGGGATCATGGGCCAACGAGCAGTACTTC
V: TRBV5-6; size: few; J: TRBJ1-2; D: -; CDR3: CASTRGYGYTF; DNA: TGTGCCAGCACCCGGGGCTATGGCTACACCTTC
V: TRBV12-3/TRBV12-4; size: -; J: TRBJ2-7; D: -; CDR3: CASRGANRYEQYF; DNA: TGTGCCAGCAGAGGGGCAAACCGGTACGAGCAGTACTTC
V: TRBV12-3/TRBV12-4; size: many; J: TRBJ2-7; D: -; CDR3: CASSSLDYEQYF; DNA: TGTGCCAGCAGTTCCTTAGACTACGAGCAGTACTTC
V: TRBV6-5; size: many; J: TRBJ2-5; D: -; CDR3: CASSYSRFGGFGSETQYF; DNA: TGTGCCAGCAGTTACTCGAGGTTTGGGGGCTTCGGATCAGAGACCCAGTACTTC